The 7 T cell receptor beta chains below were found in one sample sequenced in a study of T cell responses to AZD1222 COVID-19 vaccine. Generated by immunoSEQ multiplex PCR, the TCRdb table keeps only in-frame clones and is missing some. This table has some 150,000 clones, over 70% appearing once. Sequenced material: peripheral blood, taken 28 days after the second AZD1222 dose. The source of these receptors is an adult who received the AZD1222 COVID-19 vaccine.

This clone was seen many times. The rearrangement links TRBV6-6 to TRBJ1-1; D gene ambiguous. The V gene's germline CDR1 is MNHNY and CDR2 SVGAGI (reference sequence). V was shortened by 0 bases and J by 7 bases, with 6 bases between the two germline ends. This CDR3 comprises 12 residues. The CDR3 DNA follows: TGTGCCAGCAGTTACTCAATTATTGAAGCTTTCTTT. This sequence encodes CASSYSIIEAFF.

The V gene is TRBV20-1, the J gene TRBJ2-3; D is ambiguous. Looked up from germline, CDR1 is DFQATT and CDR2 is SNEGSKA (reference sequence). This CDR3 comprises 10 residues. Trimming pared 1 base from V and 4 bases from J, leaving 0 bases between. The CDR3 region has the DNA TGCAGTGCTAGAGCAGATACGCAGTATTTT. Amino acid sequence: CSARADTQYF.

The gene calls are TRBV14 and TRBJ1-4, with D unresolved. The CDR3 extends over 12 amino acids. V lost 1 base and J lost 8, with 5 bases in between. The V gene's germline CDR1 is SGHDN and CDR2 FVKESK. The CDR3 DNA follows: TGTGCCAGCAGCCAAGTTGCCGAAAAACTGTTTTTT. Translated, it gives CASSQVAEKLFF.

The CDR3 reads CASSPRQGLAYEQYF. The DNA of the CDR3 is TGTGCCAGCTCACCGAGACAGGGTCTCGCCTACGAGCAGTACTTC. The chain carries TRBV18 and TRBJ2-7, with 7 bases lining up with TRBD1. This CDR3 has 15 amino acids. Looked up from germline, CDR1 is KGHSH and CDR2 is LQKENI. J gave up 2 bases and V 3 bases, and 7 bases lay outside the gene matches.

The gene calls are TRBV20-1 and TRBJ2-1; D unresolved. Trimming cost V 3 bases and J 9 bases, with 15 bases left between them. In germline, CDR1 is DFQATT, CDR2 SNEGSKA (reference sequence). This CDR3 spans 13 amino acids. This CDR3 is CSASKRTRGEQFF. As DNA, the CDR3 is TGCAGTGCTAGTAAGAGGACCCGCGGTGAGCAGTTCTTC.

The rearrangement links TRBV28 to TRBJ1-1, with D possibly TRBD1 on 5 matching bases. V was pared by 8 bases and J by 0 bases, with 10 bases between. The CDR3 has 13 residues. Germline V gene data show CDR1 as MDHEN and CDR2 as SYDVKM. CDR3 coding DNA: TGTGCCAGCTCCGGGACGGTGAACACTGAAGCTTTCTTT. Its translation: CASSGTVNTEAFF.

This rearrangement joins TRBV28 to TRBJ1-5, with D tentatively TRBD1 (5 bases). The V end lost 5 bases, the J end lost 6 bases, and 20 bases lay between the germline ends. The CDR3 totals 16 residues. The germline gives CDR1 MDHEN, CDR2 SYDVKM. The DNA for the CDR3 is TGTGCCAGCAGTAAAAGTCGGGGGTCCTCCATTCAGCCCCAGCATTTT. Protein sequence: CASSKSRGSSIQPQHF.